This T cell receptor beta chain comes out of a study of T cell changes during pregnancy in multiple sclerosis. V lost 2 bases and J 4 bases, leaving 14 bases between the germline ends. Germline CDR1 and CDR2: GTSNPN and SVGIG (reference sequence). CDR3 length: 14 residues. Profiled with immunoSEQ multiplex PCR; TCRdb holds only in-frame clones, not every one. The data hold 40,000 to 50,000 clones, with roughly 80% observed a single time. V usage is TRBV30 and J usage is TRBJ1-2; possibly TRBD1 for D (5 bases). This sample comprised CD4+ T cells from peripheral blood mononuclear cells, obtained before pregnancy. The receptor's source is a female donor with multiple sclerosis, enrolled in a pregnancy study. The CDR3 DNA reads as TGTGCCTGGAGTAAGACAGCAGAACGCTATGGCTACACCTTC. It encodes CAWSKTAERYGYTF.